These 25 T cell receptor beta chains originate from one sample sequenced in a study of PD-L1 blockade in urothelial cancer. Time point here: peripheral blood 6 weeks after treatment start. The assay was immunoSEQ multiplex PCR, and TCRdb's table has in-frame clones only and misses some. This sample carries 90,000 to 130,000 clones, 91% of them seen once, and the ten largest clones take more than 3%. Sequenced material: PBMCs, taken around atezolizumab (anti-PD-L1) treatment. These receptors came from a man in his 60s with urothelial cancer.

This clone came up a few times. The chain recombines TRBV7-2 with TRBJ2-7; D is unresolved. The ends were cut back, 6 bases at V and 1 base at J, with 10 bases in the middle. Germline V gives CDR1 SGHTA, CDR2 FQGNSA. The CDR3 sequence is 13 residues long. The CDR3 sequence is CASRPQRSYEQYF. The DNA of the CDR3 is TGTGCCAGCAGGCCGCAGAGGTCCTACGAGCAGTACTTC.

This clone was found once. V and J are TRBV9 and TRBJ1-2; possibly TRBD1 for D (6 bases). Trimming left V 2 bases short and J 4 bases short, with 12 bases between. Germline values: CDR1 SGDLS, CDR2 YYNGEE. The CDR3 sequence is 14 residues long. CDR3 amino acids: CASSVAGDSYGYTF. The CDR3 nucleotides are TGTGCCAGCAGCGTTGCAGGGGATAGCTATGGCTACACCTTC.

This chain links TRBV16 with TRBJ2-2, with 7 bases aligning to TRBD1. The germline V gene has CDR1 KGHSY and CDR2 FQNENV. After removal of 0 bases from V and 4 bases from J, the junction contained 8 bases not matched to a gene. This CDR3 contains 17 residues. CDR3 region: CASSQSSGGAITGELFF. For the CDR3, the DNA is TGTGCCAGCAGCCAATCGTCAGGGGGTGCGATCACCGGGGAGCTGTTTTTT.

The V and J genes are TRBV7-2 and TRBJ1-5, with TRBD1 identical over 9 bases. CDR3 size: 15 residues. Germline assignment: CDR1 SGHTA and CDR2 FQGNSA. Losses at the gene ends were 5 bases for V and 6 bases for J; bases not matched to a gene: 8. The CDR3 loop reads CASSRDRGEGQPQHF. The CDR3 coding sequence is TGTGCCAGCAGCAGAGACAGGGGGGAAGGTCAGCCCCAGCATTTT.

This chain joins TRBV30 and TRBJ1-1; maybe TRBD1 (5 bases). The length of the CDR3 is 13 residues. Trimming took off 2 bases at V and 6 bases at J, with 13 bases between the two ends. Germline lookup yields CDR1 GTSNPN and CDR2 SVGIG (reference sequence). The CDR3 is CAWSPGYIAEAFF. The CDR3 region has the DNA TGTGCCTGGAGTCCAGGGTATATAGCTGAAGCTTTCTTT.

The V call is TRBV7-2, the J call TRBJ2-7, with D perhaps TRBD2 (5 bases). Trimming cost V 1 base and J 2 bases, with 12 bases left between them. Germline CDR1 and CDR2: SGHTA and FQGNSA. This CDR3 has 15 amino acids. The CDR3 loop reads CASSLVGGTTYEQYF. Written as DNA, the CDR3 is TGTGCCAGCAGCTTAGTTGGAGGTACAACCTACGAGCAGTACTTC.

The genes are TRBV6-5 and TRBJ2-1; 8 nucleotides line up with TRBD2. Germline loops: CDR1 MNHEY, CDR2 SVGAGI. V lost 6 bases, J lost 5 bases, and 6 bases stayed unmatched. The CDR3 contains 14 residues. CDR3 sequence: CASRSGGQNNEQFF. The CDR3 coding sequence is TGTGCCAGCAGGAGCGGGGGCCAAAACAATGAGCAGTTCTTC.

This clone was seen only once. This chain uses TRBV2 with TRBJ1-2; TRBD1 agrees at 9 bases. The CDR3 consists of 13 residues. The ends lost 7 bases at V and 6 bases at J; junction bases unmatched: 6. Germline CDR1 and CDR2: SNHLY and FYNNEI. The CDR3 DNA is TGTGCCAGCACCCAACAGGGGGCGAATGGCTACACCTTC. Protein: CASTQQGANGYTF.

The chain uses TRBV28 and TRBJ2-5, with 7 bases aligning to TRBD1. Germline values: CDR1 MDHEN, CDR2 SYDVKM. J lost 4 bases, V lost 10 bases, and 9 bases had no gene match. There are 13 residues in the CDR3. The CDR3 region is CATSGGIRETQYF. In DNA, the CDR3 is TGTGCCACCTCAGGGGGAATACGAGAGACCCAGTACTTC.

This clone was found once. The genes are TRBV29-1 and TRBJ1-1, with D maybe TRBD1 (6 bases). Trimming took 3 bases from V and 5 from J, leaving 10 bases between them. Germline loops: CDR1 SQVTM, CDR2 ANQGSEA. The CDR3 runs to 12 residues. The CDR3 DNA follows: TGCAGCGTTGAGAAGGGGGGGACTGAAGCTTTCTTT. Its protein is CSVEKGGTEAFF.

The V and J genes are TRBV9 and TRBJ1-3, with unresolved D. Trimming took 7 bases from V and 8 from J, leaving 13 bases between them. This CDR3 is 12 amino acids long. Germline V gene lookup returns CDR1 SGDLS and CDR2 YYNGEE. CDR3 bases: TGTGCCAGCTCCAGCCGGGGAGACACCATATATTTT. Residues: CASSSRGDTIYF.

This clone was seen a handful of times. The chain joins TRBV4-2 to TRBJ1-5; no reliable D call. There are 15 residues in the CDR3. Germline V gene data show CDR1 as LGHNA and CDR2 as YNFKEQ. The V end was cut by 3 bases, the J end by 5 bases, with 14 bases between. CDR3 in DNA: TGTGCCAGCAGCCATGAACAGAGACCCGATCAGCCCCAGCATTTT. Its translation: CASSHEQRPDQPQHF.

This clone showed up just once. The chain recombines TRBV6-5 with TRBJ2-7, with 9 positions matching TRBD2. The CDR3 contains 15 residues. Germline loops: CDR1 MNHEY, CDR2 SVGAGI. The V and J ends lost 4 bases and 3 bases, in that order; junction bases with no gene match: 7. CDR3 protein: CASSFGGLANYEQYF. The DNA of the CDR3 is TGTGCCAGCAGTTTCGGAGGACTAGCGAACTACGAGCAGTACTTC.

The chain joins TRBV19 to TRBJ2-5; 13 bases fit TRBD2. Germline V CDR1 and CDR2: LNHDA, SQIVND (reference sequence). The length of the CDR3 is 17 residues. V was clipped by 4 bases and J by 2 bases; unmatched bases: 7. The CDR3: CASSTGTSGVRQETQYF. CDR3 bases: TGTGCCAGTAGTACAGGGACTAGCGGGGTCAGACAAGAGACCCAGTACTTC.

This clone occurred once. The chain recombines TRBV29-1 with TRBJ1-1; D ambiguous. The CDR3 is 13 residues long. Trimming left V 4 bases short and J 7 bases short, with 16 bases between. Looked up from germline, CDR1 is SQVTM and CDR2 is ANQGSEA. The CDR3 protein is CSVGEPGGGEAFF. The CDR3 DNA is TGCAGCGTTGGAGAACCGGGCGGAGGTGAAGCTTTCTTT.

The chain links TRBV20-1 to TRBJ1-4, with D maybe TRBD1 (6 bases). The V and J ends lost 6 bases and 8 bases respectively, with 10 bases between them. This CDR3 has 11 residues. Germline CDR1 DFQATT, CDR2 SNEGSKA (reference sequence). In DNA form, the CDR3 reads TGCAGTGCGCAGGGGTACGAAAAACTGTTTTTT. Amino acid sequence: CSAQGYEKLFF.

The CDR3 reads CASRWVSGDSPLHF. The CDR3, as DNA: TGTGCCAGCCGGTGGGTCTCAGGGGATTCACCCCTCCACTTT. J is TRBJ1-6 and V is TRBV2, with a tentative D call TRBD1 (6 bases). The CDR3 loop spans 14 amino acids. Per germline, CDR1 SNHLY and CDR2 FYNNEI. Trimming left V 8 bases short and J 8 bases short, with 16 bases between.

The chain couples TRBV6-6 to TRBJ2-7, with TRBD2 identical over 7 bases. Germline V gene lookup returns CDR1 MNHNY and CDR2 SVGAGI (reference sequence). Trimming removed 2 bases from V and 3 bases from J; junction bases left unmatched: 7. The CDR3 runs 15 residues. In DNA, the CDR3 is TGTGCCAGCAGTTACGGGTCGTCTAGCGGCTACGAGCAGTACTTC. Translating gives CASSYGSSSGYEQYF.

The gene calls are TRBV27 and TRBJ2-3, with 8 bases matching TRBD2. There are 14 residues in the CDR3. Germline V gene data show CDR1 as MNHEY and CDR2 as SMNVEV (reference sequence). Losses at the gene ends were 5 bases for V and 11 bases for J; bases not matched to a gene: 12. DNA of the CDR3: TGTGCCAGCAGTCCGGGACTAGGCAAATCCGGGCAGTATTTT. Its protein product is CASSPGLGKSGQYF.

V usage is TRBV4-2 and J usage is TRBJ2-3; 10 nucleotides line up with TRBD2. This CDR3 is 17 amino acids long. The germline V gene has CDR1 LGHNA and CDR2 YNFKEQ. J was trimmed by 7 bases and V by 5 bases; bases with no gene match: 15. The CDR3 sequence: CASSSQAGGGGPYTQYF. CDR3 DNA: TGTGCCAGCAGCTCACAAGCGGGAGGGGGAGGGCCTTATACGCAGTATTTT.

The CDR3 DNA is TGTGCCAGCAGCTTAGGGACACTTCAAGAGACCCAGTACTTC. Translated, it gives CASSLGTLQETQYF. The chain employs TRBV7-2 and TRBJ2-5, with a tentative D call TRBD1 (5 bases). Between the trimmed V and J ends, which lost 1 base and 2 bases, there was a span of 8 bases. Germline-derived CDR1 and CDR2 are SGHTA and FQGNSA. This CDR3 contains 14 residues. Variable domain in full (rest from reference TRBV7-2 and TRBJ2-5): GAGVSQSPSNKVTEKGKDVELRCDPISGHTALYWYRQSLGQGLEFLIYFQGNSAPDKSGLPSDRFSAERTGGSVSTLTIQRTQQEDSAVYLCASSLGTLQETQYFGPGTRLLVL.

The chain couples TRBV6-4 to TRBJ2-3; 13 bases are shared with TRBD2. Germline CDR1 and CDR2: MRHNA and SNTAGT. V dropped 5 bases and J dropped 4; count of bases not matched to a gene: 3. The CDR3 sequence is 15 residues long. DNA of the CDR3: TGTGCCAGCAGTAGACTAGCGGGAGGTTCAGATACGCAGTATTTT. Protein sequence: CASSRLAGGSDTQYF.

The chain joins TRBV18 to TRBJ2-2; D possibly corresponds to TRBD1 (6 bases). V was trimmed by 6 bases and J by 6 bases, leaving 11 bases between them. CDR1 and CDR2 (germline): KGHSH, LQKENI. The CDR3 runs to 13 residues. CDR3 amino acids: CASSQQGSGELFF. CDR3 sequence (DNA): TGTGCCAGCTCCCAACAGGGTTCCGGGGAGCTGTTTTTT.

This clone was seen once. The chain links TRBV6-6 to TRBJ1-3; TRBD1 matches 7 bases. V dropped 4 bases and J dropped 2; count of bases not matched to a gene: 5. The CDR3 sequence is 15 residues long. Germline V gene sequence: CDR1 MNHNY, CDR2 SVGAGI (reference sequence). The CDR3 here is CASSSTGSAGNTIYF. The CDR3 DNA follows: TGTGCCAGCAGTTCGACAGGGTCCGCTGGAAACACCATATATTTT.

This chain links TRBV5-6 with TRBJ2-2; a possible D gene is TRBD2 (6 bases). The V gene lost 5 bases and the J gene lost 1 base, with 15 bases spanning the gap. CDR1 and CDR2 (germline): SGHDT, YYEEEE. The CDR3 loop spans 16 amino acids. CDR3 coding DNA: TGTGCCAGCAGAAGAAATACCGGGGGGAACACCGGGGAGCTGTTTTTT. Its translation is CASRRNTGGNTGELFF.